The 3 T cell receptor beta chains below come from one sample, sequenced in a study of blood T cell repertoires in COVID-19. Profiled with immunoSEQ multiplex PCR; TCRdb holds only in-frame clones, not every one. The sample gives more than 9,000 clones, roughly 82% of which show up once; 3.5% to 4.5% is in the top ten. The sample comprised peripheral blood. The receptors derive from a woman in her sixties or seventies with acute or convalescent COVID-19.

The chain recombines TRBV2 with TRBJ2-7; the match to TRBD1 covers 8 bases. V trimming: 5 bases; J trimming: 2 bases; junction bases outside the gene matches: 8. The germline V gene has CDR1 SNHLY and CDR2 FYNNEI. This CDR3 has 15 amino acids. The CDR3 protein is CASSRTGGETYEQYF. DNA of the CDR3: TGTGCCAGCAGTCGAACAGGGGGTGAAACCTACGAGCAGTACTTC.

The V call is TRBV9, the J call TRBJ2-1; the D gene is possibly TRBD2 (5 bases). Germline V gene data show CDR1 as SGDLS and CDR2 as YYNGEE. Trimming took 0 bases from V and 4 from J, leaving 11 bases between them. This CDR3 contains 15 residues. In nucleotides, the CDR3 is TGTGCCAGCAGCGTAGACCCGGGGTTATACAATGAGCAGTTCTTC. This gives the protein CASSVDPGLYNEQFF.

The chain uses TRBV6-5 and TRBJ2-7; D may be TRBD1 (5 bases). The germline V gene has CDR1 MNHEY and CDR2 SVGAGI. V lost 1 base, J lost 5 bases, and 6 bases lay in between. CDR3 length equals 12 residues. The CDR3 spells CASSYWGNEQYF. The CDR3 nucleotides read TGTGCCAGCAGTTACTGGGGCAACGAGCAGTACTTC.